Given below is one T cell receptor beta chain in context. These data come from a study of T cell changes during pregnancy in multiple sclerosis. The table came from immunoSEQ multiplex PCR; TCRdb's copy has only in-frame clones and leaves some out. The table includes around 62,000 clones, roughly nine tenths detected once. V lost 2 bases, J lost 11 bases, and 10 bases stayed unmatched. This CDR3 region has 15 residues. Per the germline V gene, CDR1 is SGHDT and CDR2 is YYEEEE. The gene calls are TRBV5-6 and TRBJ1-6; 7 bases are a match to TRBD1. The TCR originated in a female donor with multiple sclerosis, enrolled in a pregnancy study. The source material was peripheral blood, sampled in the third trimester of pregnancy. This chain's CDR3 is CASSFRDRKDPPLHF. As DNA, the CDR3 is TGTGCCAGCAGCTTTCGGGACAGAAAGGACCCACCCCTCCACTTT. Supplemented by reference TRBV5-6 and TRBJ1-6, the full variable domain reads DAGVTQSPTHLIKTRGQQVTLRCSPKSGHDTVSWYQQALGQGPQFIFQYYEEEERQRGNFPDRFSGHQFPNYSSELNVNALLLGDSALYLCASSFRDRKDPPLHFGNGTRLTVT.